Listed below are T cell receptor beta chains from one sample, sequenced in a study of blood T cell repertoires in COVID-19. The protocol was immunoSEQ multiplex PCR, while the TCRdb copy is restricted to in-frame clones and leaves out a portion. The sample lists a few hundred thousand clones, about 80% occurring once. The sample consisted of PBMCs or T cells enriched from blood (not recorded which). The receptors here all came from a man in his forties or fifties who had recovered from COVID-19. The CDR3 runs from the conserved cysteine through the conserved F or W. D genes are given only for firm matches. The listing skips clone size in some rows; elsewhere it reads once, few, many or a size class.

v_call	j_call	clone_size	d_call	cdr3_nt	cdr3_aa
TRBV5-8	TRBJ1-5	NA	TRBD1	TGTGCCAGCAGCTGGACCCGGGACAGCCGTAGCAATCAGCCCCAGCATTTT	CASSWTRDSRSNQPQHF
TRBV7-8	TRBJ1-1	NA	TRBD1	TGTGCCAGCAGCCCCGACAGGGCAAGAGAGAACACTGAAGCTTTCTTT	CASSPDRARENTEAFF
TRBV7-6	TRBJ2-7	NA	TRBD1	TGTGCCAGCAGCTATGGGACCGGGACAGGGGCCCAACAGTACTTC	CASSYGTGTGAQQYF
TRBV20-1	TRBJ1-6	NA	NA	TGCAGTGCTAGTACGGGTTCGGGCCGCGGGCTCGGTCCCCTCCACTTT	CSASTGSGRGLGPLHF
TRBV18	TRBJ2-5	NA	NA	TGTGCCAGCTCGCAGCTGGCTGGGTCGGCGGATAGGGAGACCCAGTACTTC	CASSQLAGSADRETQYF
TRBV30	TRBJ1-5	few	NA	TGTGCCTGGAGTGGACGCGGGGGTTCTCTTAGCAATCAGCCCCAGCATTTT	CAWSGRGGSLSNQPQHF
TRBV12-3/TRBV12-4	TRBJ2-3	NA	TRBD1	TGTGCCAGCAGTCCCGGACAGGGGGCCCGCTTT	CASSPGQGARF
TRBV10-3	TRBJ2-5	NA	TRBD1	TGTGCCATCAGAGCCGGGACAGGGGGCGCTGAGTTTCGGGGAGAGACCCAGTACTTC	CAIRAGTGGAEFRGETQYF
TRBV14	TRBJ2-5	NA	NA	TGTGCCAGCAGCCCGGATATGACACGACAAGAGACCCAGTACTTC	CASSPDMTRQETQYF
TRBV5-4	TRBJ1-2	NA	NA	TGTGCCAGCAGGCCCCGGGGGGTCTATGGCTACACCTTC	CASRPRGVYGYTF
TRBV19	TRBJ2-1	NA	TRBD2	TGTGCCAGTAGTTGGGGCGGGGGGATTGGCAATGAGCAGTTCTTC	CASSWGGGIGNEQFF
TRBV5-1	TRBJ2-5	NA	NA	TGCGCCAGCAGCCGATTAGCGACACAAGAGACCCAGTACTTC	CASSRLATQETQYF
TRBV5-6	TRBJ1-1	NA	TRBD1	TGTGCCAGCAGCTCGGGCCCCATTACAGGGGGAACTGAAGCTTTCTTT	CASSSGPITGGTEAFF
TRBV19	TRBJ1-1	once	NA	TGTGCCAGTAGGCGGACCGGGACACGGGGATACACTGAAGCTTTCTTT	CASRRTGTRGYTEAFF
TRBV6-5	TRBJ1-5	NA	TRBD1	TGTGCCAGCGGGGACAGGCTGAGGCAGCCCCAGCATTTT	CASGDRLRQPQHF
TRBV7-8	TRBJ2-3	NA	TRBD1	TGTGCCAGCAGTCAACCGGGACAGAGCACAGATACGCAGTATTTT	CASSQPGQSTDTQYF
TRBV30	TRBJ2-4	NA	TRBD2	TGTGCCTGGAGCGTCGGGACTATCAAAAACATTCAGTACTTC	CAWSVGTIKNIQYF
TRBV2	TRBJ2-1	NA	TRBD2	TGTGCCAGCAGTGAAGGAGCGGGGGGGCTGAGTGAGCAGTTCTTC	CASSEGAGGLSEQFF
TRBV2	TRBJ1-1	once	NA	TGTGCCAGCAGTGTCAAGCAGGGTGGGACTGAAGCTTTCTTT	CASSVKQGGTEAFF
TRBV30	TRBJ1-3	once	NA	TGTGCCTGGAAGTTAATTGGCCGAACCTCTGGAAACACCATATATTTT	CAWKLIGRTSGNTIYF
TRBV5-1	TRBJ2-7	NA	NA	TGCGCCAGCAGCGAGGGACACTCCACGGCCTACGAGCAGTACTTC	CASSEGHSTAYEQYF
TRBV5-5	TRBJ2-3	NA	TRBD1	TGTGCCAGCAGCTTGGCGGGACAGGGCACAGATACGCAGTATTTT	CASSLAGQGTDTQYF
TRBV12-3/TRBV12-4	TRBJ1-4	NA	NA	TGTGCCAGCAGGGCGACAGGAAATGAAAAACTGTTTTTT	CASRATGNEKLFF
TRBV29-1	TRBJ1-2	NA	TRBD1	TGCAGCGTTGTTGGGGACAGGGACTATGGCTACACCTTC	CSVVGDRDYGYTF
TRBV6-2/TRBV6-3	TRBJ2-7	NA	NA	TGTGCCAGCAGTTACGGGCTAGCTTCGAACGAGCAGTACTTC	CASSYGLASNEQYF
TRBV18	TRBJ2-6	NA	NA	TGTGCCAGCTCACCGGCAGGGGACTCTGGGGCCAACGTCCTGACTTTC	CASSPAGDSGANVLTF
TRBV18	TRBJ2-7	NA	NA	TGTGCCAGCTCACCAGGCAGCTACGAGCAGTACTTC	CASSPGSYEQYF
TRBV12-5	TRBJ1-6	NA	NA	TGTGCTAGTGACATCGAGGGGGAATCCTATAATTCACCCCTCCACTTT	CASDIEGESYNSPLHF
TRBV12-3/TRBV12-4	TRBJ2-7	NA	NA	TGTGCCAGCAGCATTTCCTACGAGCAGTACTTC	CASSISYEQYF
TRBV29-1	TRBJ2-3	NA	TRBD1	TGCAGCGGACAGGGCGAAAGCACAGATACGCAGTATTTT	CSGQGESTDTQYF
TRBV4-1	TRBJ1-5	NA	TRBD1	TGCGCCAGCAGCCAACCGGACAGGGGGTATCAGCCCCAGCATTTT	CASSQPDRGYQPQHF
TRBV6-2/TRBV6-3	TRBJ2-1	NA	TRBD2	TGTGCCAGCAGCTATAGCGGGAGGCCATCCTACAATGAGCAGTTCTTC	CASSYSGRPSYNEQFF
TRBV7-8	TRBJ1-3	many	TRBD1	TGTGCCAGCAGCATAACACGGACAGGCTCTGGAAACACCATATATTTT	CASSITRTGSGNTIYF
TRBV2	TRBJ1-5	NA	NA	TGTGCCAGCAGCGTAAAGACAGGTGGAAAATTTAGCAATCAGCCCCAGCATTTT	CASSVKTGGKFSNQPQHF
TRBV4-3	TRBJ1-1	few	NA	TGCGCCAGCAGCCGCGATCTACAGGGCTCGGAAGCTTTCTTT	CASSRDLQGSEAFF
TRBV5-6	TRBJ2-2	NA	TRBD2	TGTGCCAGCAGCGCCGGACTAGCGGGAATCACCGGGGAGCTGTTTTTT	CASSAGLAGITGELFF